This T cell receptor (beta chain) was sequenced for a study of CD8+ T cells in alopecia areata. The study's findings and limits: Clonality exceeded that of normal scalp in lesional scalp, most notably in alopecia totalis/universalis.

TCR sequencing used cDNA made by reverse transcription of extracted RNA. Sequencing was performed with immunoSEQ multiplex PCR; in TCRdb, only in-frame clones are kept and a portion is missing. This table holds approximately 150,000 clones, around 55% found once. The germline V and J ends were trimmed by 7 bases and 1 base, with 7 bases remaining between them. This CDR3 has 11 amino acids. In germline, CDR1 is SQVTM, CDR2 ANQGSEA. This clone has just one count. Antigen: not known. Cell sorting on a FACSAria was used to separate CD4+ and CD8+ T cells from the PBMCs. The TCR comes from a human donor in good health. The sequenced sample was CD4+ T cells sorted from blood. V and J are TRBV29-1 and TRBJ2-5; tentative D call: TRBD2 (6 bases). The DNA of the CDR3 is TGCAGCGGGGGGGTCCAAGAGACCCAGTACTTC. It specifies CSGGVQETQYF.